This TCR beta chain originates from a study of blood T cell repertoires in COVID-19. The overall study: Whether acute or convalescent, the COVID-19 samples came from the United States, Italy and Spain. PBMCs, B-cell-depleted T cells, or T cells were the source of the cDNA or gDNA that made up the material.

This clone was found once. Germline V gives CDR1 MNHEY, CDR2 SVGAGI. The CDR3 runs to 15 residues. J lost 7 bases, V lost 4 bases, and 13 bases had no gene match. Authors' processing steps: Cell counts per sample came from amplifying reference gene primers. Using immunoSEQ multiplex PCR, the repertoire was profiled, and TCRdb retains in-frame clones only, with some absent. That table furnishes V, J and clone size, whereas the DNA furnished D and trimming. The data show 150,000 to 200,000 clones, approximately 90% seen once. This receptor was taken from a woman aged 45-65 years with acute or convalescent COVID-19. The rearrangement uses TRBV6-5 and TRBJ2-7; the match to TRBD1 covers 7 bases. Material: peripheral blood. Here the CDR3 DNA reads TGTGCCAGCAGTTGGGGGCCGGGACAGCTAGATGAGCAGTACTTC. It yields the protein CASSWGPGQLDEQYF.